This TCR beta chain is drawn from a study of shared clonotypes between healthy human individuals. Study in general: The plates for each donor numbered three CD4 naive, three CD4 memory, two CD8 naive and one CD8 memory.

This CDR3 is 13 amino acids long. Trimming removed 2 bases from V and 7 bases from J, with 10 bases in between. Per the germline V gene, CDR1 is SGHNT and CDR2 is YYREEE (reference sequence). Points on this clone: As yet, its antigen is unknown.

Here immunoSEQ multiplex PCR was the method, and the copy in TCRdb shows in-frame clones only, minus some. The sample lists 80,000 to 100,000 clones, approximately 63% occurring once. Findings and limits, study-wide: Blood was the sole source, and tissue repertoires probably differ. Across subsets, estimated richness was generally greater for naive than for memory populations.

The genes are TRBV5-4 and TRBJ2-1; D is possibly TRBD2 (6 bases). Sequenced sample: memory CD8+ T cells sorted from blood. Subset in this sample: CD45RO+ cells pooled with CCR7-negative TemRA cells. The source of this sequence is a man aged 25 to 45 in good health. This CDR3 is CASSFSRENEQFF. CDR3 bases: TGTGCCAGCAGCTTTTCTCGGGAGAATGAGCAGTTCTTC.